A selection of T cell receptor beta chains follows, all from one sample in a study of T-cell reconstitution after alpha-beta-depleted transplantation in children. TCRdb ran MiXCR on the PCR reads and lists one entry per CDR3 protein. The data contain 73,000 or so distinct CDR3 sequences, roughly 5.2% of them singletons. This material consisted of PBMCs, mostly from graft donor cells, taken 180 days after TCRalphabeta/CD19-depleted stem cell transplant. The receptors shown here come from a boy younger than two who had a stem cell transplant for acute myeloid leukemia, so the T cells may come from the graft donor. Each CDR3 is given with its conserved first and last residue. The size field reads once, few, many, or a class for an expanded clone.

TRBV27	many	TRBJ2-2	CASSPPQGELFF
TRBV5-1	many	TRBJ2-5	CASSSGLALYQETQYF
TRBV2	once	TRBJ1-2	CTLSSGETLRQPPYGYTF
TRBV20-1	many	TRBJ2-2	CSARERNTGELFF
TRBV24-1	many	TRBJ2-7	CATSDSGTYEQYF
TRBV30	many	TRBJ2-1	CAWSLLVPYNEQFF
TRBV2	many	TRBJ2-3	CASSPQGRPDTQYF
TRBV25-1	many	TRBJ2-1	CASSELGGGIYNEQFF
TRBV12-3/TRBV12-4	many	TRBJ2-4	CASSFPRSDRGKNIQYF
TRBV9	many	TRBJ1-4	CASSVGQGAGASNEKLFF
TRBV12-3/TRBV12-4	many	TRBJ2-7	CASSFVPGTYEQYF
TRBV19	many	TRBJ2-2	CASSTGLNTGELFF
TRBV6-5	many	TRBJ1-2	CASSRVLQASRGYTF
TRBV7-2	many	TRBJ2-7	CASSVQGGVNYEQYF
TRBV29-1	many	TRBJ1-2	CSVGQVNYGYTF
TRBV12-3/TRBV12-4	many	TRBJ1-1	CASSSPQGSMNTEAFF
TRBV18	many	TRBJ1-5	CASSPQSQGGNQPQHF
TRBV5-1	many	TRBJ1-2	CASSLANRGANYGYTF
TRBV30	few	TRBJ1-2	CAWSVQEIPTF
TRBV29-1	many	TRBJ1-1	CSVSRTVLNTEAFF
TRBV5-1	many	TRBJ2-3	CASSLATSSTDTQYF
TRBV5-1	many	TRBJ2-5	CASSGTPQETQYF
TRBV7-2	many	TRBJ2-3	CASSLAVADTQYF
TRBV12-3/TRBV12-4	many	TRBJ2-2	CASSLRAITGELFF
TRBV4-3	many	TRBJ2-7	CASSQVVQPAYEQYF
TRBV2	many	TRBJ2-2	CASRNRSLTGELFF
TRBV20-1	many	TRBJ1-5	CSATSTRRLWYSNQPQHF
TRBV4-2	many	TRBJ2-3	CASSPRGNHPPSTDTQYF
TRBV4-3	many	TRBJ2-7	CASSQDMAPDEQYF
TRBV20-1	many	TRBJ1-2	CSARLLRDTDYGYTF
TRBV11-3	many	TRBJ1-1	CASSSWTGDLLNTEAFF